This T cell receptor (beta chain) was recovered during a study of blood T cell repertoires in COVID-19. Adults between about 18 and 89 years of age took part from more than 20 US areas. The germline gives CDR1 LGHNA, CDR2 YNFKEQ. The CDR3 consists of 17 residues. The V gene end was trimmed by 4 bases and the J gene end by 5 bases; junction bases not matched to a gene: 13. Sequencing used immunoSEQ multiplex PCR; TCRdb keeps in-frame clones, though not all of them. The sample holds under 400,000 clones; 70% to 90% are singletons and the top ten take around 4.4%. The sample comprised PBMCs or T cells enriched from blood (not recorded which). The source is a woman in her thirties or forties with acute COVID-19. V gene TRBV4-2 combines with J gene TRBJ2-1, with 8 bases that match TRBD2. CDR3 sequence: CASSPGGGEVQHNEQFF. CDR3 nucleotide sequence: TGTGCCAGCAGCCCGGGGGGGGGTGAGGTCCAGCACAATGAGCAGTTCTTC.